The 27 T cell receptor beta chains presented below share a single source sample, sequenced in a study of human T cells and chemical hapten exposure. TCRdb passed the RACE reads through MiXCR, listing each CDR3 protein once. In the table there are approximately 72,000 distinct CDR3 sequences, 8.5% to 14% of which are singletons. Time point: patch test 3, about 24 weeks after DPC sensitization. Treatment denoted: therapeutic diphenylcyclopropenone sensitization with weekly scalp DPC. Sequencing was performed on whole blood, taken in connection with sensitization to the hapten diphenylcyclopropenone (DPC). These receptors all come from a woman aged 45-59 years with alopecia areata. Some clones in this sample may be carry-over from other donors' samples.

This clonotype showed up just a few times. In nucleotides, the CDR3 is TGCGCCAGCAGCCAAGAACAAATCCATCAGCCCCAGCATTTT. It is translated as CASSQEQIHQPQHF. The V and J genes are TRBV4-3 and TRBJ1-5; D not certain. This CDR3 region has 14 residues. Trimming cost V 0 bases and J 5 bases, with 8 bases left between them. CDR1 and CDR2 (germline): LGHNA, YSLEER.

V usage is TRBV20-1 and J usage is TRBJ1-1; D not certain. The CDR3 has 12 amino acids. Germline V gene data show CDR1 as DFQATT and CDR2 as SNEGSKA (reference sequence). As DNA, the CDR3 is TGCAGCTCTCTGCCAAAGAACACTGAAGCTTTCTTT. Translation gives CSSLPKNTEAFF.

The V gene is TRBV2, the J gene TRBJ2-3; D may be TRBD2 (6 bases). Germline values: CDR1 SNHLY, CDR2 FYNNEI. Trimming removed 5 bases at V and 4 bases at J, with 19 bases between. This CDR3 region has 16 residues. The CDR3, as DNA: TGTGCCAGCAGTCCAGTCCTCGGGGGAAGCGCAGATACGCAGTATTTT. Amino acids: CASSPVLGGSADTQYF.

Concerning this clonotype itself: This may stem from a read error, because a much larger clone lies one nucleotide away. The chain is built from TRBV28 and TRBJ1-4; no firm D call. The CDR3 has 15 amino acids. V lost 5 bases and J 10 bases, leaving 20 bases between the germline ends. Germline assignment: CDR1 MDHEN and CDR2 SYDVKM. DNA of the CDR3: TGTGCCAGCAGTCCGTTTGGGGATAGAGAGGGAAAACTGTTTTTT. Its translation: CASSPFGDREGKLFF.

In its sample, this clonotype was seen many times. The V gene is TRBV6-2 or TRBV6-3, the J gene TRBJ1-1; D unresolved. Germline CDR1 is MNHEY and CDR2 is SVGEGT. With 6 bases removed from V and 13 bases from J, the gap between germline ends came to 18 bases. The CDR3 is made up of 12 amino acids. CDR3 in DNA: TGTGCCAGCAGGACCAATACGCTGACGCGTTTCTTT. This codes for CASRTNTLTRFF.

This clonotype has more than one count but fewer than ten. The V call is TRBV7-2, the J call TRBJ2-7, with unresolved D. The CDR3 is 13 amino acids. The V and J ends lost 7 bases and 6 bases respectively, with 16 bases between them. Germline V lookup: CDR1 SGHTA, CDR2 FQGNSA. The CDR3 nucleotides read TGTGCCAGCAATGACGGATATTCCCGCGAGCAGTACTTC. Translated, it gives CASNDGYSREQYF.

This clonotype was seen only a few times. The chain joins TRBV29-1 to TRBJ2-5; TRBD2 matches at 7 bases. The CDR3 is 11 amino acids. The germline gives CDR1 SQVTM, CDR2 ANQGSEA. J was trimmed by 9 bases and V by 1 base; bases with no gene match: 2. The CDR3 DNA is TGCAGCGTTGAAGCCGCGGGGGCCCAGTACTTC. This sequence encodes CSVEAAGAQYF.

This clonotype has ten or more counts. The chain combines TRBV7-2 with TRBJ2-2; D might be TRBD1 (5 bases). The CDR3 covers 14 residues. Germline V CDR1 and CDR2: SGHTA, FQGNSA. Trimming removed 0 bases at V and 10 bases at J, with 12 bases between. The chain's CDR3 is CASSLAGQGMELFF. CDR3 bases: TGTGCCAGCAGCTTAGCTGGGCAGGGCATGGAGCTGTTTTTT.

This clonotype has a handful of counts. CDR3 sequence reads: CASSRKQGGTEAFF. CDR3 DNA: TGCGCCAGCAGCCGGAAACAGGGGGGCACTGAAGCTTTCTTT. This chain connects TRBV4-1 to TRBJ1-1; 8 bases align to TRBD1. The germline V gene encodes CDR1 MGHRA and CDR2 YSYEKL. This CDR3 spans 14 amino acids. With 4 bases clipped from V and 4 bases from J, the junction kept 5 bases outside the gene matches.

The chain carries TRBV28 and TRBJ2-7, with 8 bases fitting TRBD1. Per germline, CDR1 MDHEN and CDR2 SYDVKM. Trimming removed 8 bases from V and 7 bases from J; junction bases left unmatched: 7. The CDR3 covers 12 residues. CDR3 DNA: TGTGCCAGCCTCGACAGGGGTTGGGAGCAGTACTTC. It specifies CASLDRGWEQYF.

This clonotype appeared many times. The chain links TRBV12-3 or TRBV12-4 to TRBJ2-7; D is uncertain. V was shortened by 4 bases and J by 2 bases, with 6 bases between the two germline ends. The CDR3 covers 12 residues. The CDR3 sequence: CASSSATYEQYF. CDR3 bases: TGTGCCAGCAGTTCGGCGACCTACGAGCAGTACTTC.

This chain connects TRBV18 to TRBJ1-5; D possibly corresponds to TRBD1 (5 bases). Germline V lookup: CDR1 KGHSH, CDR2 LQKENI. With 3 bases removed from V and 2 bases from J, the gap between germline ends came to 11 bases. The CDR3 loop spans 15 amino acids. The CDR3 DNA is TGTGCCAGCTCACCCCCAGGGATCGGCAATCAGCCCCAGCATTTT. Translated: CASSPPGIGNQPQHF.

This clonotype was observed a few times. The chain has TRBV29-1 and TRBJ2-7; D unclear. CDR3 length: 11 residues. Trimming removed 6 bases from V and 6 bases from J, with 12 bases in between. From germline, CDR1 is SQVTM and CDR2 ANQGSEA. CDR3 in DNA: TGCAGCGTAATATTCCTCACCGAGCAGTACTTC. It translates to CSVIFLTEQYF.

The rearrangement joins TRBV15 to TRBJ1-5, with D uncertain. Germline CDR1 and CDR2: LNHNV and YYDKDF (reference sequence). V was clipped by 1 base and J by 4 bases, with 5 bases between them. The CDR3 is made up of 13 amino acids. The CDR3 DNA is TGTGCCACCAGCAGAGCAGGTAATCAGCCCCAGCATTTT. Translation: CATSRAGNQPQHF.

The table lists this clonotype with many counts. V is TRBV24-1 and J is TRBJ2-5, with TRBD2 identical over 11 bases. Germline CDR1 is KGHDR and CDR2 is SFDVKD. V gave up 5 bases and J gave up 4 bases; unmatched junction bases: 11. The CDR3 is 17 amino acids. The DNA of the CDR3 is TGTGCCACCAGTGCCCCCAGTACACTAGCGGGAGTAGAGACCCAGTACTTC. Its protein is CATSAPSTLAGVETQYF.

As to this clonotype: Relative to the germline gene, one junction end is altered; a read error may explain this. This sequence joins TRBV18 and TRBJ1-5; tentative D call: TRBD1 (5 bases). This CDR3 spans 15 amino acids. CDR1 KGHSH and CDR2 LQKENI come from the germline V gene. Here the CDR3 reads CAGSPRQNSNQPQHF. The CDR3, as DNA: TGTGCCGGCTCACCAAGACAGAATAGCAATCAGCCCCAGCATTTT.

The CDR3 protein is CASSRSTGPIQPQHF. The CDR3 coding sequence is TGTGCCAGCAGCCGATCGACAGGCCCCATCCAGCCCCAGCATTTT. This rearrangement joins TRBV7-9 to TRBJ1-5; a possible D gene is TRBD1 (6 bases). Germline V gene lookup returns CDR1 SEHNR and CDR2 FQNEAQ (reference sequence). The CDR3 spans 15 residues. Deletions cut 5 bases from V and 7 bases from J, with 18 bases between.

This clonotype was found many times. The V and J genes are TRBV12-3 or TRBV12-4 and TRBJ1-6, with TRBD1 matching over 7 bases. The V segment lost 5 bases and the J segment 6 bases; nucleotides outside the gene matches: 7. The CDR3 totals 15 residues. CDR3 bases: TGTGCCAGCAGTCTTGACAGGGTTTCTAATTCACCCCTCCACTTT. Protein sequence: CASSLDRVSNSPLHF.

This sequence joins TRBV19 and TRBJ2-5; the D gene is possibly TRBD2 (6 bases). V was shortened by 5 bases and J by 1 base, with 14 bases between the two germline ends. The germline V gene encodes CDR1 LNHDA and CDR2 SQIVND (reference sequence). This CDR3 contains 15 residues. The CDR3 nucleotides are TGTGCCAGTAGTGGAGTAGCGGTCGGCCAAGAGACCCAGTACTTC. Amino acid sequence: CASSGVAVGQETQYF.

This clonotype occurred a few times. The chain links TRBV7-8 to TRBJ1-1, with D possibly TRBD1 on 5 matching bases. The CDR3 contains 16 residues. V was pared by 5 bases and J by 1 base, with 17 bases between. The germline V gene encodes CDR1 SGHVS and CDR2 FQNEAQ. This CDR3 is CASSPEIRRANTEAFF. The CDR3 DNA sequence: TGTGCCAGCAGCCCGGAGATCCGCAGGGCGAACACTGAAGCTTTCTTT.

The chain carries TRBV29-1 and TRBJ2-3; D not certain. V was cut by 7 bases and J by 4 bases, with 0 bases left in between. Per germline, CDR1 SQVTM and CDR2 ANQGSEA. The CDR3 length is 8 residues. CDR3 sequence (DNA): TGCAGCGCAGATACGCAGTATTTT. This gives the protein CSADTQYF.

In nucleotides, the CDR3 is TGCGCCAGCAGCCAAGTTTTGGGGGCCGGGGAGCTGTTTTTT. Protein sequence: CASSQVLGAGELFF. V gene TRBV4-1 combines with J gene TRBJ2-2; D is possibly TRBD1 or TRBD2 (5 bases each). This CDR3 region has 14 residues. In germline, CDR1 is MGHRA, CDR2 YSYEKL. Trimming shortened V by 1 base and J by 6 bases, and 9 bases separated the two germline ends.

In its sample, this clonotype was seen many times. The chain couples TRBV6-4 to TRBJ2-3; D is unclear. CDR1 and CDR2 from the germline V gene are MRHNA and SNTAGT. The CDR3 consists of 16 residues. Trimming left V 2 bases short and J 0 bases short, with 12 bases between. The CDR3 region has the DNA TGTGCCAGCAGTGACCTAATTACTGGTAGCACAGATACGCAGTATTTT. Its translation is CASSDLITGSTDTQYF.

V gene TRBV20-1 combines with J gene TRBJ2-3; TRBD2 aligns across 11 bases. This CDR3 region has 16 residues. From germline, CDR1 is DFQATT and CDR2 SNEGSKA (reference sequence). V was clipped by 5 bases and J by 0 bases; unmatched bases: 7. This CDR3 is CSAGLLAGASTDTQYF. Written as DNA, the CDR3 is TGCAGTGCTGGATTACTAGCGGGGGCTAGCACAGATACGCAGTATTTT.

CDR3 protein: CASSQPGQGAFEQYF. The CDR3 DNA is TGCGCCAGCAGCCAACCGGGACAGGGGGCGTTCGAGCAGTACTTC. The rearrangement joins TRBV4-1 to TRBJ2-7, with 12 bases lining up with TRBD1. The CDR3 covers 15 residues. Losses at the gene ends were 2 bases for V and 6 bases for J; bases not matched to a gene: 5. Germline CDR1 and CDR2: MGHRA and YSYEKL.

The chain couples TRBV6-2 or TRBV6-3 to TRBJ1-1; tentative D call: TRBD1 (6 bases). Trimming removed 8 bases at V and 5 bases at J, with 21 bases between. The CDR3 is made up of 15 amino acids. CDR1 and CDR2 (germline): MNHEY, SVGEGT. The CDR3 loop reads CASVQTGRISTEAFF. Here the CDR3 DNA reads TGTGCCAGCGTACAGACAGGTAGGATTTCGACTGAAGCTTTCTTT.

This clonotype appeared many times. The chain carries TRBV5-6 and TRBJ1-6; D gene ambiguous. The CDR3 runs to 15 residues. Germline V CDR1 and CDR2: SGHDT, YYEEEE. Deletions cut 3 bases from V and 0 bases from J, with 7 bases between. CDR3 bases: TGTGCCAGCAGCTCATACCGCTCCTATAATTCACCCCTCCACTTT. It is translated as CASSSYRSYNSPLHF. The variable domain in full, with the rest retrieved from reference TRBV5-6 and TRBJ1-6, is DAGVTQSPTHLIKTRGQQVTLRCSPKSGHDTVSWYQQALGQGPQFIFQYYEEEERQRGNFPDRFSGHQFPNYSSELNVNALLLGDSALYLCASSSYRSYNSPLHFGNGTRLTVT.